A single T cell receptor (beta chain) is shown here with its context. The antigen is undetermined. The data derive from a study of T cell responses to AZD1222 COVID-19 vaccine. Germline V gene lookup returns CDR1 ENHRY and CDR2 SYGVKD. V trimming: 2 bases; J trimming: 11 bases; junction bases outside the gene matches: 5. There are 13 residues in the CDR3. Method: immunoSEQ multiplex PCR; TCRdb's copy keeps in-frame clones and lacks some. The sample records some 150,000 clones, 90% to 95% being singletons. Study-wide points: In the spike-specific TCR repertoire, nearly half reportedly target unmutated variant regions. After two AZD1222 doses, spike-specific TCR breadth and depth rose versus day 0.

This receptor was identified in an adult in good health. The source was peripheral blood, collected on day 0 of AZD1222 vaccination. V gene TRBV10-3 combines with J gene TRBJ2-1; 8 nucleotides align to TRBD2. The DNA of the CDR3 is TGTGCCATCAGTGAGGGGACTAGTTACCAGCAGTTCTTC. Its translation: CAISEGTSYQQFF.